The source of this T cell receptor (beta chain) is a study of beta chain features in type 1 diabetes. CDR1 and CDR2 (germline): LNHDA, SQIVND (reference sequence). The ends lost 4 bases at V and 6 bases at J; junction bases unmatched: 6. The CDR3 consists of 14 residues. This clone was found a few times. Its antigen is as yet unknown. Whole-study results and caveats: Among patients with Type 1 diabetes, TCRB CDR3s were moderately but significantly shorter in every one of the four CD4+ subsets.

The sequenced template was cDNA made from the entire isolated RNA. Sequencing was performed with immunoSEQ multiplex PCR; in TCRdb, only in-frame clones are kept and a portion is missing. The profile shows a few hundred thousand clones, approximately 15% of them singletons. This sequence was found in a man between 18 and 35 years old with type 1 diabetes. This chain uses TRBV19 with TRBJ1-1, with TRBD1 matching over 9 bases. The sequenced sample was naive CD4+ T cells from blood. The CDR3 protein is CASSTRQGVAEAFF. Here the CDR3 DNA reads TGTGCCAGTAGTACTCGACAGGGGGTCGCTGAAGCTTTCTTT.